This record looks at one TCR beta chain sequence and its context. Its antigen is currently unknown. CDR3 of TCR beta was amplified by multiplex PCR that used 32 V and 13 J primers. MiXCR, applied by TCRdb to the multiplex PCR reads, yields one record per CDR3 protein. The repertoire holds about 10,000 distinct CDR3 sequences, with around 27% as singletons. This sample is part of a study of immune heterogeneity within non-small cell lung tumors. Germline V CDR1 and CDR2: MDHEN, SYDVKM. The V end was cut by 3 bases, the J end by 1 base, with 12 bases between. CDR3 length equals 16 residues. TCRs were amplified from around 660 ng gDNA of bulk tumor per sample. Several far-apart biopsies were taken per primary tumor during surgery. Surgery that was curative in intent was performed on patients with untreated, newly diagnosed non-small cell lung cancer. Newly diagnosed non-small cell lung cancer patients undergoing curative-intent surgery served as donors.

Study results and caveats: Local tumor mutational burden, with an R of around 0.34, correlated moderately but significantly with local T-cell clonality. Multiple tumor sites within a patient showed recurrence of identical dominant CDR3 beta clonotypes; site-unique high-frequency clones were present as well. Some T-cell receptor beta clonotypes occurred at high frequency. These high-frequency clonotypes were largely distinct between individual patients.

This TCR derives from a woman between 45 and 60 years old with non-small cell lung cancer. This chain joins TRBV28 and TRBJ2-2; D may match TRBD1 or TRBD2 (5 bases each). The sample taken for sequencing was lung tumor tissue. CDR3 protein: CASSFVGVLNTGELFF. The CDR3 DNA reads as TGTGCCAGCAGTTTTGTGGGGGTCCTGAACACCGGGGAGCTGTTTTTT. The full variable domain, its missing parts supplied by reference TRBV28 and TRBJ2-2, is DVKVTQSSRYLVKRTGEKVFLECVQDMDHENMFWYRQDPGLGLRLIYFSYDVKMKEKGDIPEGYSVSREKKERFSLILESASTNQTSMYLCASSFVGVLNTGELFFGEGSRLTVL.